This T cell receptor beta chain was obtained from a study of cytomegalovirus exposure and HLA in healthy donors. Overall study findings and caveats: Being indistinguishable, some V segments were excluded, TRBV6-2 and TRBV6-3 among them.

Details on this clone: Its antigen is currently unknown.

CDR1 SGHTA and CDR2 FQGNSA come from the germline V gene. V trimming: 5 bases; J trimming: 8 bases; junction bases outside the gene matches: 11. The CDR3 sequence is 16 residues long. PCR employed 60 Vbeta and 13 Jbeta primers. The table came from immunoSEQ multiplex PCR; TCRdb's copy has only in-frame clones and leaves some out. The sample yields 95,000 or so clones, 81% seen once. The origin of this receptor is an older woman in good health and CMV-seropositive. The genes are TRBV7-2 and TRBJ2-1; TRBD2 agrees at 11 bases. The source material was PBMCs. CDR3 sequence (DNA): TGTGCCAGCAGCCTCCGGGAACTAGCGGGAGAGTATGAGCAGTTCTTC. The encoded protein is CASSLRELAGEYEQFF.